This TCR beta chain was captured in a study of cytomegalovirus exposure and HLA in healthy donors. Study in general: From some 190 million T cells, an earlier analysis saw approximately 110 million unique TCR beta sequences.

Germline values: CDR1 MNHEY, CDR2 SVGAGI. The CDR3 consists of 12 residues. Trimming took off 9 bases at V and 9 bases at J, with 15 bases between the two ends. The primer mix had 60 Vbeta and 13 Jbeta primers. TCRdb keeps only in-frame clones here, not all; method: immunoSEQ multiplex PCR. The data include more than 110,000 clones; the top ten clones carry about 2.5%. Notes on this clone: Its antigen remains unknown.

Donors consisted of healthy bone marrow donors. Notes on the study in general: CMV antigen specificity of three CMV-associated chains was confirmed in vitro. Immune exposure information comprised only CMV serostatus.

The V call is TRBV6-5, the J call TRBJ1-5; D uncertain. The specimen sequenced was PBMCs. This TCR was sampled from a man in his forties in good health and CMV-seronegative. The CDR3 spells CASRSPRRPQHF. Here the CDR3 DNA reads TGTGCCAGTCGGTCCCCCCGCCGGCCCCAGCATTTT.